The clone carrying this TCR beta chain has more than one count but fewer than ten. Noted time point: cycle 4 day 1 (C4D1), after about 6 weeks of nivolumab. The patients all showed relapse after autologous stem cell transplantation, while their brentuximab vedotin exposure varied. It was by magnetic negative selection that CD4+ T cells were purified from thawed PBMCs. Looked up from germline, CDR1 is SQVTM and CDR2 is ANQGSEA. With 1 base removed from V and 7 bases from J, the gap between germline ends came to 16 bases. The CDR3 extends over 14 amino acids. The data originate from a study of PD-1 blockade in classical Hodgkin lymphoma. TCRdb's table, derived via immunoSEQ multiplex PCR, lists solely in-frame clones and lacks some. Of around 18,000 clones in the sample, roughly 65% were seen once.

This sequence originates from a human donor with classical Hodgkin lymphoma. This material consisted of CD4+ T cells from blood, taken before the fourth cycle of nivolumab. The genes are TRBV29-1 and TRBJ1-1; D is perhaps TRBD1 (6 bases). CDR3 region: CSVEATQGIGEAFF. For the CDR3, the DNA is TGCAGCGTTGAAGCAACCCAGGGGATTGGTGAAGCTTTCTTT.